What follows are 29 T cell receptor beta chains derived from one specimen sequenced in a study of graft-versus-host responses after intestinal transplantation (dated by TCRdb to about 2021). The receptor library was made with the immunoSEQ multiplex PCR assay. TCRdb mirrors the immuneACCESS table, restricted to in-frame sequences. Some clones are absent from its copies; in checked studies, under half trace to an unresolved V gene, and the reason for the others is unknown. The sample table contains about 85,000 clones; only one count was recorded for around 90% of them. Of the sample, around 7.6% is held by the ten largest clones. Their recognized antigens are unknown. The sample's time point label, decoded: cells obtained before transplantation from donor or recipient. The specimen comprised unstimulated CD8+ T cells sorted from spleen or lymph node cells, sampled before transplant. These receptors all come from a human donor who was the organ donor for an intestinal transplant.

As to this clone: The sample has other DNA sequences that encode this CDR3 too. Here the CDR3 DNA reads TGCGCCAGCAGCTTGGGTGGAGATGAAGCTTTCTTT. Its translation is CASSLGGDEAFF. The chain has TRBV5-1 and TRBJ1-1; no clear D. Deletions cut 0 bases from V and 7 bases from J, with 7 bases between. From germline, CDR1 is SGHRS and CDR2 YFSETQ. CDR3 length: 12 amino acids. Combining the CDR3 with reference TRBV5-1 and TRBJ1-1 gives the whole variable domain KAGVTQTPRYLIKTRGQQVTLSCSPISGHRSVSWYQQTPGQGLQFLFEYFSETQRNKGNFPGRFSGRQFSNSRSEMNVSTLELGDSALYLCASSLGGDEAFFGQGTRLTVV.

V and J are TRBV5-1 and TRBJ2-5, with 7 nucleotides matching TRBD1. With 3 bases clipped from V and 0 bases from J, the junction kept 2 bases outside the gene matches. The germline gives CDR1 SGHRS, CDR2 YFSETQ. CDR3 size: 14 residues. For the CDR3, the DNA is TGCGCCAGCAGCTCGGGACAGTACCAAGAGACCCAGTACTTC. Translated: CASSSGQYQETQYF.

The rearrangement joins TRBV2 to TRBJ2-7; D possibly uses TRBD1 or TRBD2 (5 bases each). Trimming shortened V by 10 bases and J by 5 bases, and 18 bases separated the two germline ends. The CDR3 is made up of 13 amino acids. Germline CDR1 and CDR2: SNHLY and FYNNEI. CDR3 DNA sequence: TGTGCCATTGGAGGTGCAGGGTACCACGAGCAGTACTTC. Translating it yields CAIGGAGYHEQYF.

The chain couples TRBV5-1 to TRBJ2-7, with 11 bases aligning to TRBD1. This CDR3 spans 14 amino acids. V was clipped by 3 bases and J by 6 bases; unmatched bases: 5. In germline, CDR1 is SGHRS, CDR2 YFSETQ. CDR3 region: CASSSGQGASEQYF. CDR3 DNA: TGCGCCAGCAGCTCCGGACAGGGGGCATCCGAGCAGTACTTC.

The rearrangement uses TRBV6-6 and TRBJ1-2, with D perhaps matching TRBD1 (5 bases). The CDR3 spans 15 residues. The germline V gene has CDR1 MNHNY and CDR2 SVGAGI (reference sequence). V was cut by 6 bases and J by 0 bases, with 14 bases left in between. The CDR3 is CASSLRDVSNYGYTF. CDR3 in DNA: TGTGCCAGCAGCCTCCGGGACGTCTCTAACTATGGCTACACCTTC.

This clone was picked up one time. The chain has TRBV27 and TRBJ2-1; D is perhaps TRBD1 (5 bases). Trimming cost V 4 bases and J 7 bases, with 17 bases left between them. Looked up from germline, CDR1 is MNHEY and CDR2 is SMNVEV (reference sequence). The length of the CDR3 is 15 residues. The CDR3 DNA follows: TGTGCCAGCAGTTCGACAGTCCTGGTGGGGAATGAGCAGTTCTTC. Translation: CASSSTVLVGNEQFF.

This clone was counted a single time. The CDR3 loop is CASSLTPGRAGVDLPQHF. The CDR3, as DNA: TGTGCCAGCAGCCTAACCCCGGGTCGGGCAGGGGTTGATCTGCCCCAGCATTTT. The chain links TRBV7-9 to TRBJ1-5; a possible D gene is TRBD1 (6 bases). This CDR3 contains 18 residues. Germline V gene sequence: CDR1 SEHNR, CDR2 FQNEAQ (reference sequence). V lost 5 bases, J lost 9 bases, and 29 bases lay in between. The entire variable domain, with the rest obtained from reference TRBV7-9 and TRBJ1-5, is as follows: DTGVSQNPRHKITKRGQNVTFRCDPISEHNRLYWYRQTLGQGPEFLTYFQNEAQLEKSRLLSDRFSAERPKGSFSTLEIQRTEQGDSAMYLCASSLTPGRAGVDLPQHFGDGTRLSIL.

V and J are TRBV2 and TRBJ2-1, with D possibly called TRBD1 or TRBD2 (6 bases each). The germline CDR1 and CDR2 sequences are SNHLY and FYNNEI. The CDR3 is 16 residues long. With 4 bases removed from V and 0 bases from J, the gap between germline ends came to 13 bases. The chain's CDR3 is CASSGFSGASYNEQFF. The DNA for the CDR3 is TGTGCCAGCAGTGGTTTCTCGGGGGCCTCCTACAATGAGCAGTTCTTC. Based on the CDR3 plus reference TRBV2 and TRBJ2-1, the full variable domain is EPEVTQTPSHQVTQMGQEVILRCVPISNHLYFYWYRQILGQKVEFLVSFYNNEISEKSEIFDDQFSVERPDGSNFTLKIRSTKLEDSAMYFCASSGFSGASYNEQFFGPGTRLTVL.

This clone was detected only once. CDR3 nucleotide sequence: TGTGCCAGCAGCTACTATCTCGGTTCCTACGAGCAGTACTTC. Its translation is CASSYYLGSYEQYF. V gene TRBV7-2 combines with J gene TRBJ2-5, with D uncertain. The J call may be mistaken, given a closer DNA end match to TRBJ2-7. CDR1 and CDR2 (germline): SGHTA, FQGNSA. There are 14 residues in the CDR3.

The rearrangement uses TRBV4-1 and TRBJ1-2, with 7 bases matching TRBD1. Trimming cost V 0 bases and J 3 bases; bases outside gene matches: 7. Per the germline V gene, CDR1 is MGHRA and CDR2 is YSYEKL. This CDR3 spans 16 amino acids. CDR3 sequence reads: CASSQEGQGEDYGYTF. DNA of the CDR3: TGCGCCAGCAGCCAAGAGGGTCAGGGGGAGGACTATGGCTACACCTTC.

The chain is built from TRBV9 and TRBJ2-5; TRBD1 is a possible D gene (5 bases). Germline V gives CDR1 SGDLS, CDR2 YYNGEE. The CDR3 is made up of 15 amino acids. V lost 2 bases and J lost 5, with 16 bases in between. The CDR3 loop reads CASSVTSGHGETQYF. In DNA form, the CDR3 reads TGTGCCAGCAGCGTGACGTCAGGGCATGGCGAGACCCAGTACTTC.

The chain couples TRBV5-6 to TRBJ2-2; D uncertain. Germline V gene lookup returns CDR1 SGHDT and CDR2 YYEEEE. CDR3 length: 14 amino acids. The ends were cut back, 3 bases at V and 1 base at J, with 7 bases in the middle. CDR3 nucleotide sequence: TGTGCCAGCAGCTCGACCCTGAACACCGGGGAGCTGTTTTTT. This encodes CASSSTLNTGELFF.

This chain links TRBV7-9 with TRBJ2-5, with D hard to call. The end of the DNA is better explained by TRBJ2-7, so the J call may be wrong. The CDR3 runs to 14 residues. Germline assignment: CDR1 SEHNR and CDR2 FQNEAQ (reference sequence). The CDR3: CASSLHEDPYEQYF. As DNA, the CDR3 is TGTGCCAGCAGCTTACATGAGGACCCCTACGAGCAGTACTTC.

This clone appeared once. CDR3 bases: TGTGCCAGCAGCCTAGCGAGGTCCTACGAGCAGTACTTC. Protein: CASSLARSYEQYF. The V and J genes are TRBV27 and TRBJ2-5; perhaps TRBD2 as D (6 bases). The J call is doubtful: the DNA matches TRBJ2-7 better. CDR3 length equals 13 residues. The germline V gene encodes CDR1 MNHEY and CDR2 SMNVEV (reference sequence).

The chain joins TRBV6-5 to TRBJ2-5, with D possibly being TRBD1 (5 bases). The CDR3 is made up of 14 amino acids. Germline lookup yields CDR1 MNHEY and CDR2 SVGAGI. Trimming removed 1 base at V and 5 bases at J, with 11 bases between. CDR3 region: CASSYFSWGETQYF. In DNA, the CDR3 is TGTGCCAGCAGTTACTTTTCTTGGGGCGAGACCCAGTACTTC.

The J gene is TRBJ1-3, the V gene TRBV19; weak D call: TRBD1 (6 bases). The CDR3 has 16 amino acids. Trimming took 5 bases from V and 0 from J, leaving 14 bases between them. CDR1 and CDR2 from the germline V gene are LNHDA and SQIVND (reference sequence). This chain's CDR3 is CASSYRDRSSGNTIYF. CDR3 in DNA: TGTGCCAGTAGTTACAGAGACAGGAGCTCTGGAAACACCATATATTTT. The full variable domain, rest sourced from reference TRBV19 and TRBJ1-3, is DGGITQSPKYLFRKEGQNVTLSCEQNLNHDAMYWYRQDPGQGLRLIYYSQIVNDFQKGDIAEGYSVSREKKESFPLTVTSAQKNPTAFYLCASSYRDRSSGNTIYFGEGSWLTVV.

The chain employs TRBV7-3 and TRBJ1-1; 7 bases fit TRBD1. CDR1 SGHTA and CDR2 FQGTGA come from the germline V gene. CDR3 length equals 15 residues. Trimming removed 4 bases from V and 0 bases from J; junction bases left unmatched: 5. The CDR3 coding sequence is TGTGCCAGCAGCTCCCAGACAGGGATGAACACTGAAGCTTTCTTT. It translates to CASSSQTGMNTEAFF.

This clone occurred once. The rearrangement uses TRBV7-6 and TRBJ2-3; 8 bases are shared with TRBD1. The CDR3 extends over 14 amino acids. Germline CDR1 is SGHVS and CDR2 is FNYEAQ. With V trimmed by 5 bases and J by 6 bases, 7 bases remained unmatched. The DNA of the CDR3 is TGTGCCAGCAGCACGCGACAGGGGAGGGATACGCAGTATTTT. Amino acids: CASSTRQGRDTQYF.

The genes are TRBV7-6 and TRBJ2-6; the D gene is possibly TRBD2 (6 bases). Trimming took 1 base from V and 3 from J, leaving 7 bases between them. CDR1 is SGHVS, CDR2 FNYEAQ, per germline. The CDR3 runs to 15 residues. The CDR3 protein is CASSLDGSGANVLTF. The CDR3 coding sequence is TGTGCCAGCAGCTTAGACGGGAGTGGGGCCAACGTCCTGACTTTC.

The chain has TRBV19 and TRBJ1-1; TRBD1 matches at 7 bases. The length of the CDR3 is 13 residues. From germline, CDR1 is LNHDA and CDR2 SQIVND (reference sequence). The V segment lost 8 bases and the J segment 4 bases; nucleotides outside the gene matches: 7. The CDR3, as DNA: TGTGCCAGTGACCTTTCAGGGGGCACTGAAGCTTTCTTT. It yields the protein CASDLSGGTEAFF.

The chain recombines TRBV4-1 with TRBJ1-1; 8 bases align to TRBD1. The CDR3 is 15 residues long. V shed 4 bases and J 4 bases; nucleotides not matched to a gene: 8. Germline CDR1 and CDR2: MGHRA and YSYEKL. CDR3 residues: CASSRPGQGGTEAFF. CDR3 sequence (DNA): TGCGCCAGCAGCCGACCCGGACAGGGCGGCACTGAAGCTTTCTTT.

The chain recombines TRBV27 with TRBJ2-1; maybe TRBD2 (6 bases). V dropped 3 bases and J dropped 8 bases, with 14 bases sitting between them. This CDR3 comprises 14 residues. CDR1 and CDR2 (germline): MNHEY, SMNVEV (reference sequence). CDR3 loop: CASSFGGRGDEQFF. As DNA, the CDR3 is TGTGCCAGCAGTTTCGGGGGTCGAGGGGATGAGCAGTTCTTC.

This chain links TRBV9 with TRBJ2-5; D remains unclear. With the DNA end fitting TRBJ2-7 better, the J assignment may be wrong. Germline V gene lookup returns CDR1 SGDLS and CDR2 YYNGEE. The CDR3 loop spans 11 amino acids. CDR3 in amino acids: CASSSIPEQYF. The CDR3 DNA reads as TGTGCCAGCAGCTCCATTCCCGAGCAGTACTTC.

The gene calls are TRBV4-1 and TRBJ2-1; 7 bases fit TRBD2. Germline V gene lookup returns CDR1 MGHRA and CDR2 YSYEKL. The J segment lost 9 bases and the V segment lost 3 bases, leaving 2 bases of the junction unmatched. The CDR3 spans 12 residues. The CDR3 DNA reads TGCGCCAGCAGCCAGGCTAGCGGTGAGCAGTTCTTC. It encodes CASSQASGEQFF.

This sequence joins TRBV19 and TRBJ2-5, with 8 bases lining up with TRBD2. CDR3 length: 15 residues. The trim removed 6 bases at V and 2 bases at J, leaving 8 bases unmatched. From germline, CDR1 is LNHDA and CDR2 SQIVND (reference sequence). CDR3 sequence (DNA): TGTGCCAGTAGGGTATCGGGGGGGCTACAAGAGACCCAGTACTTC. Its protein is CASRVSGGLQETQYF.

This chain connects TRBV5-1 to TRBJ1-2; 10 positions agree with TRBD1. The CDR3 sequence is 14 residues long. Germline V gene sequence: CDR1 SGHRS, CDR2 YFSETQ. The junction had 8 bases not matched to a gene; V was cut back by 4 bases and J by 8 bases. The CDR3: CASSPGTGEVGYTF. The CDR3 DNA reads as TGCGCCAGCAGCCCGGGGACAGGGGAGGTAGGCTACACCTTC.

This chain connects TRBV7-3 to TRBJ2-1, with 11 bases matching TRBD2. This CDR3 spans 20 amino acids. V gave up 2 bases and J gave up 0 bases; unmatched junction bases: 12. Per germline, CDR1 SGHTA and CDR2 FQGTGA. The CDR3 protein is CASSLGPGLAATSSYNEQFF. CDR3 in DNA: TGTGCCAGCAGCTTAGGACCGGGACTAGCGGCAACGTCCTCCTACAATGAGCAGTTCTTC.

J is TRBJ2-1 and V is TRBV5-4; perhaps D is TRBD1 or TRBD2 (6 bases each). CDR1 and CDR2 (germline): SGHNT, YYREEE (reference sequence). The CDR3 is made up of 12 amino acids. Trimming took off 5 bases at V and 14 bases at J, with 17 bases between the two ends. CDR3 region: CASRLPAGEEFF. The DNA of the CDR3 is TGTGCCAGCAGACTTCCCGCAGGGGAGGAGTTCTTC.

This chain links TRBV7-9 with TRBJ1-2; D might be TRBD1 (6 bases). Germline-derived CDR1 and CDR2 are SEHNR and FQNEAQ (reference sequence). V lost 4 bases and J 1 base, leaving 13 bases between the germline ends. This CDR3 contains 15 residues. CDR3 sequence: CASSSPGTSNYGYTF. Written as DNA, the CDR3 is TGTGCCAGCAGCTCCCCCGGGACAAGTAACTATGGCTACACCTTC.